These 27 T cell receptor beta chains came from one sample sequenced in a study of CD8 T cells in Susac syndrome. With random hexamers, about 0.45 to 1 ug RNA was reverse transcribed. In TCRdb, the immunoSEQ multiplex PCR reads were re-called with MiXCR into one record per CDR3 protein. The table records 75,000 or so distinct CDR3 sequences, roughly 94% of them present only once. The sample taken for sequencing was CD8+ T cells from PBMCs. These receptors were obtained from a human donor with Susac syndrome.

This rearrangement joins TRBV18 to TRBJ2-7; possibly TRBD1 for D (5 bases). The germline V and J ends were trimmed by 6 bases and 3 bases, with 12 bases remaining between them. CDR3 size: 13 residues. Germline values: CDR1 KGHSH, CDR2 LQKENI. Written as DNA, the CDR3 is TGTGCCAGCTCCGAATCACAGGTCTACGAGCAGTACTTC. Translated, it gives CASSESQVYEQYF.

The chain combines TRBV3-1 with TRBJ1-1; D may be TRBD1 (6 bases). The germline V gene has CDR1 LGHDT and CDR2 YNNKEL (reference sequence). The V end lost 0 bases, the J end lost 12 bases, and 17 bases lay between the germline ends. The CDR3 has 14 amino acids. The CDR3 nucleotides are TGTGCCAGCAGCCAAGATTGGGCGCAGGGGAAGACTTTCTTT. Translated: CASSQDWAQGKTFF.

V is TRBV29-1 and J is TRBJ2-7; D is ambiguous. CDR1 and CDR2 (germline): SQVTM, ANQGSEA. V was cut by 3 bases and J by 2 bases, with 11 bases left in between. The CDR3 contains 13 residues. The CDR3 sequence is CSVDQENTYEQYF. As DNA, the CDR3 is TGCAGCGTTGATCAGGAAAATACCTACGAGCAGTACTTC.

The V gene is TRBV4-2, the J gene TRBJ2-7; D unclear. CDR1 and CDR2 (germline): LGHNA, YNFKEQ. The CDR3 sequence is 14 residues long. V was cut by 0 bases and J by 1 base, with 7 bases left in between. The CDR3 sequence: CASSQDHTSYEQYF. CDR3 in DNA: TGTGCCAGCAGCCAAGACCACACATCCTACGAGCAGTACTTC.

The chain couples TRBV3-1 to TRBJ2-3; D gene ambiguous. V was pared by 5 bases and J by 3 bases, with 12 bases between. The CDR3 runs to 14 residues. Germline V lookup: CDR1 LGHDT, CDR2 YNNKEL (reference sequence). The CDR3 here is CASSFTDWTDTQYF. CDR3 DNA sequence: TGTGCCAGCAGCTTTACCGACTGGACAGATACGCAGTATTTT.

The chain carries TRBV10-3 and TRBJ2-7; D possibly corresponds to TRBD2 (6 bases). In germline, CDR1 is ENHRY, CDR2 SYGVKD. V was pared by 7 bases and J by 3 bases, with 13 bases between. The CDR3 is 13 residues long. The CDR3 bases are TGTGCCATCAAAGCTCCGGAGGGCTACGAGCAGTACTTC. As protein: CAIKAPEGYEQYF.

CDR3 in DNA: TGTGCCAGCAGCCCCCCGGGGAACACTGAAGCTTTCTTT. Translating gives CASSPPGNTEAFF. The V gene is TRBV7-9, the J gene TRBJ1-1, with D unresolved. V shed 5 bases and J shed 1 base, with 8 bases lying between them. This CDR3 has 13 residues. Germline CDR1 and CDR2: SEHNR and FQNEAQ (reference sequence).

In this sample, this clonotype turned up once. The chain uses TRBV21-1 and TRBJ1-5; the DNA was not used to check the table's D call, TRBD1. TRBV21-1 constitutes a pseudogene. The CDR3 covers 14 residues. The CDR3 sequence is CASSSGVNNQPQHF. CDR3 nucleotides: TGTGCCAGCAGCTCAGGGGTGAACAATCAGCCCCAGCATTTT.

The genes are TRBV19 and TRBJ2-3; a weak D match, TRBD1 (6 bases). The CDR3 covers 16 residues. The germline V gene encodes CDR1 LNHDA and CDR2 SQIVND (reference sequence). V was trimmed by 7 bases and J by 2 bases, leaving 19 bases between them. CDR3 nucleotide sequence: TGTGCCAGTACGCGAGACAGGCAAAAGGTCACAGATACGCAGTATTTT. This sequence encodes CASTRDRQKVTDTQYF.

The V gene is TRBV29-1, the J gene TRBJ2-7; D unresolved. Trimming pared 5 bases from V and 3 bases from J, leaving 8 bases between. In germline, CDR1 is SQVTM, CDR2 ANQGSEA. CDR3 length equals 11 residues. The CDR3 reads CSVNTYYEQYF. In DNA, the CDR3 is TGCAGCGTTAACACGTACTACGAGCAGTACTTC.

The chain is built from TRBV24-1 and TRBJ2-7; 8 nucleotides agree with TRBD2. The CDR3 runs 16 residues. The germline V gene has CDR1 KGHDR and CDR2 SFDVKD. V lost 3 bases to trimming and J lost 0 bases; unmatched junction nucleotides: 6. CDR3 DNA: TGTGCCACCAGTGATCCAACCGGGACTAGCTCCTACGAGCAGTACTTC. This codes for CATSDPTGTSSYEQYF.

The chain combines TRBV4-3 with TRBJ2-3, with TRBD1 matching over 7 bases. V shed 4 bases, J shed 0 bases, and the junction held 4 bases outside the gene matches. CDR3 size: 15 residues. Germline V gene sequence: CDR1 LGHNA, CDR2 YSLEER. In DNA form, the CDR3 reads TGCGCCAGCAGCCTGGGACAGCTTAGCACAGATACGCAGTATTTT. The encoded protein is CASSLGQLSTDTQYF.

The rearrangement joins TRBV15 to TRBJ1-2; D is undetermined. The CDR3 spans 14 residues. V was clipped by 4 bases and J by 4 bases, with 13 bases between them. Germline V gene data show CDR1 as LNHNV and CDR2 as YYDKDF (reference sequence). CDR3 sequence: CATSTAETPYGYTF. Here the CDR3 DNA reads TGTGCCACCAGCACCGCGGAGACCCCCTATGGCTACACCTTC.

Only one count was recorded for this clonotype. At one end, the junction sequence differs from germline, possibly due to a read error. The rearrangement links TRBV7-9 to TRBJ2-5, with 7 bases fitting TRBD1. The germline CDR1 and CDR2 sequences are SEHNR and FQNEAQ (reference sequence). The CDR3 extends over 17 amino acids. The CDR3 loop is CASSLAGLGQYEEAQYF. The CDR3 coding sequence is TGTGCCAGCAGCTTAGCCGGATTGGGACAGTACGAAGAGGCCCAGTACTTC. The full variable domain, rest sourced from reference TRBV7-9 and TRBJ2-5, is DTGVSQNPRHKITKRGQNVTFRCDPISEHNRLYWYRQTLGQGPEFLTYFQNEAQLEKSRLLSDRFSAERPKGSFSTLEIQRTEQGDSAMYLCASSLAGLGQYEEAQYFGPGTRLLVL.

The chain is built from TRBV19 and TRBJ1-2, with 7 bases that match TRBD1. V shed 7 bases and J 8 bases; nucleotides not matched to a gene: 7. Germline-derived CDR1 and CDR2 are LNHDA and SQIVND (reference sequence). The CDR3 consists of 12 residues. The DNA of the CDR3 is TGTGCCAGTACCACAGGGGCGGGCGGCTACACCTTC. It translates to CASTTGAGGYTF.

The CDR3 DNA is TGTGCCAGCAGCTCACCTGGGACAGAAGACGGGGAGACCCAGTACTTC. This gives the protein CASSSPGTEDGETQYF. The genes are TRBV11-1 and TRBJ2-5; 7 nucleotides agree with TRBD1. Unmatched junction bases numbered 13, after V lost 4 bases and J lost 5 bases. Germline V gives CDR1 SGHAT, CDR2 FQDESV (reference sequence). This CDR3 comprises 16 residues.

The CDR3 reads CASSFEETQYF. In DNA, the CDR3 is TGTGCCAGCAGTTTTGAAGAGACCCAGTACTTC. The chain has TRBV6-5 and TRBJ2-5; D not certain. CDR1 MNHEY and CDR2 SVGAGI come from the germline V gene. The CDR3 covers 11 residues. V dropped 4 bases and J dropped 3 bases, with 3 bases sitting between them.

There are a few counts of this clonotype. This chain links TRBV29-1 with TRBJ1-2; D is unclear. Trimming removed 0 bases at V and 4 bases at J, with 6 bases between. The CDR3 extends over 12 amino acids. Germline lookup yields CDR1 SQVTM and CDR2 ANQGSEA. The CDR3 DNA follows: TGCAGCGTTGAAGATGAGTCCTATGGCTACACCTTC. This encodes CSVEDESYGYTF.

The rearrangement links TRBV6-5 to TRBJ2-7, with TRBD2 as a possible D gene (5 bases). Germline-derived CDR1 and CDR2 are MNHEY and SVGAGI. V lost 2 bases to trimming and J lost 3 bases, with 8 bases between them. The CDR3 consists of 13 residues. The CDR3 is CASSYTEDYEQYF. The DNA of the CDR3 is TGTGCCAGCAGTTACACGGAGGACTACGAGCAGTACTTC.

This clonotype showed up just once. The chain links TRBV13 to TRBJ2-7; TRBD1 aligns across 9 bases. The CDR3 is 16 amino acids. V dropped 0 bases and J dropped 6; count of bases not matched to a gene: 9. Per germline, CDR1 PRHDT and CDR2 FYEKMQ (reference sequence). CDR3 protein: CASSLGSSGTGIEQYF. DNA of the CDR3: TGTGCCAGCAGCTTAGGAAGTTCTGGGACAGGGATCGAGCAGTACTTC. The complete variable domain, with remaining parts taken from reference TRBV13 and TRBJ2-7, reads AAGVIQSPRHLIKEKRETATLKCYPIPRHDTVYWYQQGPGQDPQFLISFYEKMQSDKGSIPDRFSAQQFSDYHSELNMSSLELGDSALYFCASSLGSSGTGIEQYFGPGTRLTVT.

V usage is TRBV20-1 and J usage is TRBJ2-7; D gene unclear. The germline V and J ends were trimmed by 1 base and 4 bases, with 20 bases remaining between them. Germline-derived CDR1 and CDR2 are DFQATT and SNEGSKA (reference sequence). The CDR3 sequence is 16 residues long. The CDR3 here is CSARGFSKPDPYEQYF. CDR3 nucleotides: TGCAGTGCTAGAGGTTTCTCGAAGCCAGACCCTTACGAGCAGTACTTC.

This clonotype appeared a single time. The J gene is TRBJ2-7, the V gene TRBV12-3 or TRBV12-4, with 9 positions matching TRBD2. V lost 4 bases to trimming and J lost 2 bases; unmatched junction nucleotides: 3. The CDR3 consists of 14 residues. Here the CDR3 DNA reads TGTGCCAGCAGTTCTAGCGGGGTCCCCTACGAGCAGTACTTC. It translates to CASSSSGVPYEQYF.

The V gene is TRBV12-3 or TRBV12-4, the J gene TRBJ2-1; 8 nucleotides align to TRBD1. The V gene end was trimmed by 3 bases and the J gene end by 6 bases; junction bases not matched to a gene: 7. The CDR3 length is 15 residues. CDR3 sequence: CASSFSTGAGNEQFF. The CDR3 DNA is TGTGCCAGCAGTTTCTCGACAGGGGCGGGCAATGAGCAGTTCTTC.

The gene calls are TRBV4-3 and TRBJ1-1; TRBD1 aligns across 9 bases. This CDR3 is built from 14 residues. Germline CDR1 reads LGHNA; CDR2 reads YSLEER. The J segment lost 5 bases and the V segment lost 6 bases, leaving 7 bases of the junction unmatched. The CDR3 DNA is TGCGCCAGCAGTCCGACAGGGGGTGGAACTGAAGCTTTCTTT. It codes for CASSPTGGGTEAFF.

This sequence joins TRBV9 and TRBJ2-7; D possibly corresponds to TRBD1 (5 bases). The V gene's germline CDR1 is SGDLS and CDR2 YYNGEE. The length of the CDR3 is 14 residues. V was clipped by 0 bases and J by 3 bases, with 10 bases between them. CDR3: CASSVDQGNYEQYF. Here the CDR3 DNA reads TGTGCCAGCAGCGTAGATCAGGGAAACTACGAGCAGTACTTC.

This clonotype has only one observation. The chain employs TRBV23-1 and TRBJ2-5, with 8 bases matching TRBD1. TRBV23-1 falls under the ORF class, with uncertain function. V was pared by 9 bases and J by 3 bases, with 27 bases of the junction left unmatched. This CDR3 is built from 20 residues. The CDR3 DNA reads TGCGCCAGTAGGACAGGGCACGCCGAGTGCCGCCCGAAGGTGGAAGAGACCCAGTACTTC. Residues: CASRTGHAECRPKVEETQYF.

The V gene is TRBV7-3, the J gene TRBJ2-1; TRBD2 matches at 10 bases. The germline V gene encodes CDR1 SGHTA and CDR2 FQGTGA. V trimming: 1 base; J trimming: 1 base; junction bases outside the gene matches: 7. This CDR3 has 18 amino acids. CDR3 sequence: CASSLRSEREGSYNEQFF. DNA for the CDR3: TGTGCCAGCAGCTTAAGGTCCGAGCGGGAGGGATCCTACAATGAGCAGTTCTTC.